This TCR beta chain was recorded in a study of T cell responses to AZD1222 COVID-19 vaccine. To note about this clone: Its antigen is not identified.

The CDR3 covers 11 residues. With 3 bases removed from V and 7 bases from J, the gap between germline ends came to 10 bases. The germline CDR1 and CDR2 sequences are DFQATT and SNEGSKA (reference sequence). Overall study findings and caveats: Nearly half of spike-specific TCRs reportedly target unmutated variant regions. Repertoire sampling happened only post peak T cell response. Baseline testing showed seropositivity in only six AZD1222 recipients.

Assay used: immunoSEQ multiplex PCR; TCRdb lists only in-frame clones, some missing. Among some 280,000 clones listed, 90% to 95% were seen once. The chain combines TRBV20-1 with TRBJ2-7, with D hard to call. This sample comprised peripheral blood, obtained 28 days after the second AZD1222 dose. The clonotype comes from an adult who received the AZD1222 COVID-19 vaccine. The CDR3 nucleotides are TGCAGTGCTAGGACGGATGGGGAGCAGTACTTC. This gives the protein CSARTDGEQYF.